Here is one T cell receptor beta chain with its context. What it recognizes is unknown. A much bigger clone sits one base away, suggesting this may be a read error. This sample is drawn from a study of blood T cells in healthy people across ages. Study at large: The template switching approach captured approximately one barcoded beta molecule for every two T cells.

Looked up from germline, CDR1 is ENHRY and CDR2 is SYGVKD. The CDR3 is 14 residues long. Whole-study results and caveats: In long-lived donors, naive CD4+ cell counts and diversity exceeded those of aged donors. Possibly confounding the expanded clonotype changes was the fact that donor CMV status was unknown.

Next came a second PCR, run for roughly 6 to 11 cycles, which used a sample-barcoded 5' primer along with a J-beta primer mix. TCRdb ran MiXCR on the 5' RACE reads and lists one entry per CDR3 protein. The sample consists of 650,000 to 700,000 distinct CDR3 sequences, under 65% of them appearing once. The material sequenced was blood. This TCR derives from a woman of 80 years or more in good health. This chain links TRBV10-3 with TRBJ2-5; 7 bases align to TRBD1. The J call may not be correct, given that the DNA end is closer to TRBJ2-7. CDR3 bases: TGTGCCATCACTCCCAGTGCGACAGGGCTCGAGCAGTACTTC. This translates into CAITPSATGLEQYF.